This T cell receptor beta chain was identified during a study of tumor-infiltrating lymphocytes in primary liver carcinoma. For the study at large: Donors had hepatocellular carcinoma or combined HCC and intrahepatic cholangiocarcinoma.

A constant-region primer served to make TCR beta cDNA from about 0.45 ug total RNA. Libraries of TCR beta came from three nested multiplex PCR rounds with slightly modified ARM-PCR. TRBV1-TRBV30 forward primers paired with a C-beta reverse primer drove the first two PCR rounds, about 10 cycles each. TCRdb ran MiXCR on the multiplex PCR reads and lists one entry per CDR3 protein. Altogether about 320,000 distinct CDR3 sequences are present, more than 55% being singletons, with the ten largest covering approximately 9.4%. The table lists this clonotype with a count of one. This is likely a read error, given that the CDR3 carries no conserved phenylalanine or tryptophan at its end. Alongside blood RNA obtained from unsorted whole blood, germline DNA was also extracted. V gave up 2 bases and J gave up 4 bases, with 8 bases separating them. CDR1 is MNHNS and CDR2 is SASEGT in the germline V gene. CDR3 length: 13 residues.

The TCR comes from a man in his forties or fifties with primary liver carcinoma and hepatitis B virus infection. This rearrangement joins TRBV6-1 to TRBJ1-1; D is possibly TRBD1 (5 bases). The specimen sequenced was peripheral blood. The CDR3 DNA reads TGTGCCAGCAGTGAAATCAGGGTCACTGAAGCTTTCTTA. Protein: CASSEIRVTEAFL.